Listed below are T cell receptor beta chains from one sample, sequenced in a study of shared clonotypes between healthy human individuals. This table comes from immunoSEQ multiplex PCR, and its TCRdb copy is limited to in-frame clones, with some not included. The table records 2 million to 2.5 million clones, around 90% of them present only once. Sequencing used naive CD4+ T cells from PBMCs. These TCRs come from a man aged 18 to 29 in good health. Some clones in this sample may be carry-over from other donors' samples. CDR3s include the opening cysteine and the closing phenylalanine or tryptophan. A D gene is named only where the DNA matches it firmly. A clone size is listed for some rows: how often the clone was seen (once, few, many), or a class if it is expanded.

J	size	V	D	CDR3	DNA
TRBJ2-7	-	TRBV27	TRBD2	CASSIGTSAGEQYF	TGTGCCAGCAGTATCGGGACTAGCGCAGGGGAGCAGTACTTC
TRBJ2-7	-	TRBV7-2	-	CASSLRTAYEQYF	TGTGCCAGCAGCTTAAGAACAGCCTACGAGCAGTACTTC
TRBJ1-5	-	TRBV5-1	-	CASSLEGNSNQPQHF	TGCGCCAGCAGCTTGGAGGGGAATAGCAATCAGCCCCAGCATTTT
TRBJ2-1	-	TRBV12-5	-	CASGSGKQFF	TGTGCTAGTGGGAGCGGAAAGCAGTTCTTC
TRBJ2-7	once	TRBV28	TRBD2	CASSLGGTSGDYEQYF	TGTGCCAGCAGTTTAGGCGGGACTAGCGGGGACTACGAGCAGTACTTC
TRBJ2-2	-	TRBV5-1	TRBD2	CASSRTSGDTGELFF	TGCGCCAGCAGCCGCACTAGCGGGGACACCGGGGAGCTGTTTTTT
TRBJ1-5	-	TRBV25-1	-	CASSELGVNQPQHF	TGTGCCAGCAGTGAGTTGGGGGTCAATCAGCCCCAGCATTTT
TRBJ1-2	-	TRBV5-4	-	CASSTSQTNYGYTF	TGTGCCAGCAGCACCTCCCAGACTAACTATGGCTACACCTTC
TRBJ2-1	-	TRBV5-1	TRBD1	CASSLTGQDNEQFF	TGCGCCAGCAGCTTGACGGGACAGGACAATGAGCAGTTCTTC
TRBJ1-3	-	TRBV4-3	-	CASSRSRVGGNTIYF	TGCGCCAGCAGCCGTTCGAGGGTTGGTGGAAACACCATATATTTT
TRBJ2-5	-	TRBV5-8	-	CASSLYQETQYF	TGTGCCAGCAGCTTGTACCAAGAGACCCAGTACTTC
TRBJ2-2	-	TRBV29-1	-	CSVVVQQSGELFF	TGCAGCGTTGTGGTGCAGCAAAGCGGGGAGCTGTTTTTT
TRBJ2-7	-	TRBV30	-	CAWSALLAYEQYF	TGTGCCTGGAGTGCGTTGCTCGCCTACGAGCAGTACTTC
TRBJ1-2	-	TRBV18	-	CASSPSARIYGYTF	TGTGCCAGCTCACCCTCTGCACGGATCTATGGCTACACCTTC
TRBJ2-2	-	TRBV7-3	-	CASSLGTNTGELFF	TGTGCCAGCAGCTTGGGGACGAACACCGGGGAGCTGTTTTTT
TRBJ2-5	-	TRBV9	-	CASSVALGGLQETQYF	TGTGCCAGCAGCGTAGCTTTGGGGGGGCTCCAAGAGACCCAGTACTTC
TRBJ1-1	-	TRBV19	TRBD1	CASSIIGTGGGMEAFF	TGTGCCAGTAGTATTATCGGGACAGGGGGTGGAATGGAAGCTTTCTTT
TRBJ1-1	-	TRBV11-2	TRBD1	CASSRNRGSTEAFF	TGTGCCAGCAGCAGAAACAGGGGTTCCACTGAAGCTTTCTTT
TRBJ1-5	-	TRBV19	TRBD1	CASSIGYRGLSNQPQHF	TGTGCCAGTAGTATAGGTTACAGGGGCTTAAGCAATCAGCCCCAGCATTTT
TRBJ1-4	-	TRBV19	TRBD1	CASSSPPGTGNEKLFF	TGTGCCAGTAGCTCCCCCCCGGGGACAGGTAATGAAAAACTGTTTTTT
TRBJ2-7	-	TRBV18	-	CASSPGRRNEQYF	TGTGCCAGCTCACCGGGGAGGAGGAACGAGCAGTACTTC